The present T cell receptor beta chain was sequenced within a study of tumor and adjacent non-tumor tissue in lung cancer. RNA was extracted from bulk tissue without any cell sorting. The normal lung tissue was taken more than 3 cm from the tumor edge. This CDR3 is built from 15 residues. Germline CDR1 and CDR2: MGHRA and YSYEKL. The library came from three nested PCR rounds adapted from ARM-PCR protocols. From the multiplex PCR reads, TCRdb called clonotypes with MiXCR, one entry per CDR3 protein. The top ten hold roughly a fifth of the sample, which has approximately 90,000 distinct CDR3 sequences, 75% to 85% seen once. With regard to this clonotype: A read error may produce the germline difference seen at one junction end.

This receptor was taken from a woman aged 45-59 years with non-small cell lung cancer. The rearrangement uses TRBV4-1 and TRBJ1-5; 8 nucleotides agree with TRBD1. The sample was distant non-tumor lung tissue. The CDR3 coding sequence is TGCGCCAGCAGCCGAACGGGACAGGCGAATCAGCCCAAGCATTTT. Translated, it gives CASSRTGQANQPKHF.